This TCR beta chain was obtained from a study of blood T cell repertoires in COVID-19. Study in general: COVID-19 samples collected from the United States, Italy and Spain covered acute and convalescent phases. T cells, B-cell-depleted T cells, or PBMCs provided the cDNA or gDNA that served as material.

CDR1 and CDR2 (germline): LNHDA, SQIVND (reference sequence). J lost 12 bases, V lost 0 bases, and 8 bases had no gene match. The CDR3 length is 14 residues. In the source study's methods: Estimation of nucleated cell counts was performed using reference gene primer amplification. Sequenced by immunoSEQ multiplex PCR; TCRdb stores in-frame clones only, minus some. That table supplies the V and J calls and clone size; D and trimming were determined from the DNA. Of 350,000 to 550,000 clones in the sample, roughly 89% are singletons; the top ten hold roughly 4%. The origin of this receptor is a woman aged 30 to 39 with acute or convalescent COVID-19. Specimen: peripheral blood. J is TRBJ2-7 and V is TRBV19, with 10 bases lining up with TRBD1. Written as DNA, the CDR3 is TGTGCCAGTAGTATAGATTGGGACAGGGGCCTTGGGTACTTC. Translated: CASSIDWDRGLGYF. Supplemented by reference TRBV19 and TRBJ2-7, the full variable domain reads DGGITQSPKYLFRKEGQNVTLSCEQNLNHDAMYWYRQDPGQGLRLIYYSQIVNDFQKGDIAEGYSVSREKKESFPLTVTSAQKNPTAFYLCASSIDWDRGLGYFGPGTRLTVT.